This entry lists 30 T cell receptor beta chains sequenced from one sample in a study of shared T cell receptors in the human thymus. The table came from immunoSEQ multiplex PCR; TCRdb's copy has only in-frame clones and leaves some out. The sample holds 55,000 to 75,000 clones, about 95% seen once. Sequenced: thymocytes. These receptors all stem from a human donor.

This clone was observed once. The chain carries TRBV19 and TRBJ1-4, with D unclear. The V and J ends lost 0 bases and 0 bases respectively, with 8 bases between them. The CDR3 is made up of 16 amino acids. Germline V gene sequence: CDR1 LNHDA, CDR2 SQIVND (reference sequence). The CDR3 region has the DNA TGTGCCAGTAGTATAGAGGGTACACCAACTAATGAAAAACTGTTTTTT. Translation: CASSIEGTPTNEKLFF.

The chain employs TRBV5-6 and TRBJ1-2; TRBD1 matches at 7 bases. The CDR3 spans 16 residues. Germline values: CDR1 SGHDT, CDR2 YYEEEE. V gave up 0 bases and J gave up 3 bases; unmatched junction bases: 8. CDR3 amino acids: CASSLAHDRAHYGYTF. In nucleotides, the CDR3 is TGTGCCAGCAGCTTGGCCCACGACAGGGCGCACTATGGCTACACCTTC.

V and J are TRBV27 and TRBJ1-1; TRBD1 agrees at 7 bases. From germline, CDR1 is MNHEY and CDR2 SMNVEV (reference sequence). The trim removed 3 bases at V and 4 bases at J, leaving 20 bases unmatched. This CDR3 has 19 amino acids. The CDR3, as DNA: TGTGCCAGCAGTTTGCCATTAGGACAAGACAGGGTCAAGAGCACTGAAGCTTTCTTT. Amino acids: CASSLPLGQDRVKSTEAFF.

This chain connects TRBV5-1 to TRBJ1-1; perhaps TRBD1 as D (5 bases). CDR1 is SGHRS, CDR2 YFSETQ, per germline. V gave up 0 bases and J gave up 4 bases, with 10 bases separating them. This CDR3 has 14 residues. CDR3: CASSLGMGGTEAFF. CDR3 nucleotide sequence: TGCGCCAGCAGCTTGGGTATGGGGGGCACTGAAGCTTTCTTT.

The gene calls are TRBV11-2 and TRBJ2-2; D perhaps matches TRBD2 (6 bases). The CDR3 is made up of 15 amino acids. Deletions cut 5 bases from V and 7 bases from J, with 17 bases between. CDR1 is SGHAT and CDR2 is FQNNGV in the germline V gene. The CDR3 nucleotides are TGTGCCAGCAGCCCTGTTCCCGGGGAGGTCGGGGAGCTGTTTTTT. Protein: CASSPVPGEVGELFF.

V is TRBV5-6 and J is TRBJ2-7, with 9 nucleotides matching TRBD1. The ends lost 4 bases at V and 3 bases at J; junction bases unmatched: 14. CDR1 SGHDT and CDR2 YYEEEE come from the germline V gene. The length of the CDR3 is 17 residues. The CDR3 loop is CASSPTRDRGGDYEQYF. In DNA, the CDR3 is TGTGCCAGCAGCCCGACCCGCGACAGGGGGGGAGACTACGAGCAGTACTTC. Full variable domain (rest looked up from reference TRBV5-6 and TRBJ2-7): DAGVTQSPTHLIKTRGQQVTLRCSPKSGHDTVSWYQQALGQGPQFIFQYYEEEERQRGNFPDRFSGHQFPNYSSELNVNALLLGDSALYLCASSPTRDRGGDYEQYFGPGTRLTVT.

The chain is built from TRBV6-1 and TRBJ1-2; no clear D gene. The germline V gene encodes CDR1 MNHNS and CDR2 SASEGT. The CDR3 length is 13 residues. Deletions cut 4 bases from V and 8 bases from J, with 14 bases between. CDR3 region: CASSALRTGGYTF. The CDR3 DNA reads as TGTGCCAGCAGTGCGCTTAGGACCGGGGGCTACACCTTC.

The genes are TRBV5-6 and TRBJ1-6; D unclear. Trimming removed 1 base at V and 11 bases at J, with 16 bases between. Germline assignment: CDR1 SGHDT and CDR2 YYEEEE. The CDR3 is 15 residues long. CDR3 sequence: CASSLFTASHPPLHF. The CDR3 nucleotides are TGTGCCAGCAGCTTGTTCACAGCCAGCCATCCACCCCTCCACTTT.

The CDR3, as DNA: TGTGCCTGGAGTACGGGGCCGGGCCGGCTCACAGATACGCAGTATTTT. It codes for CAWSTGPGRLTDTQYF. The chain is built from TRBV30 and TRBJ2-3; either TRBD1 or TRBD2 may fit D (5 bases each). CDR1 GTSNPN and CDR2 SVGIG come from the germline V gene (reference sequence). The CDR3 is made up of 16 amino acids. Trimming took 2 bases from V and 2 from J, leaving 17 bases between them. The full variable domain, in which reference TRBV30 and TRBJ2-3 provide the parts outside the CDR3, is SQTIHQWPATLVQPVGSPLSLECTVEGTSNPNLYWYRQAAGRGLQLLFYSVGIGQISSEVPQNLSASRPQDRQFILSSKKLLLSDSGFYLCAWSTGPGRLTDTQYFGPGTRLTVL.

The chain joins TRBV5-5 to TRBJ2-2; D perhaps matches TRBD2 (6 bases). V was clipped by 0 bases and J by 7 bases, with 16 bases between them. Germline CDR1 and CDR2: SGHKS and YYEKEE (reference sequence). The CDR3 is 16 residues long. Here the CDR3 DNA reads TGTGCCAGCAGCTTGGAGGGAGGCCTAAAGGGCGGGGAGCTGTTTTTT. Its translation: CASSLEGGLKGGELFF.

V and J are TRBV4-2 and TRBJ2-3; TRBD2 matches 8 bases. V was clipped by 2 bases and J by 6 bases; unmatched bases: 13. This CDR3 comprises 17 residues. The germline V gene encodes CDR1 LGHNA and CDR2 YNFKEQ. Written as DNA, the CDR3 is TGTGCCAGCAGCCAAAGGTCCTTCGCGGGGGGCGGTGATACGCAGTATTTT. Translating it yields CASSQRSFAGGGDTQYF.

The chain employs TRBV6-5 and TRBJ1-2; possible D gene TRBD1, 5 bases. CDR1 and CDR2 from the germline V gene are MNHEY and SVGAGI. The CDR3 covers 15 residues. V was trimmed by 5 bases and J by 6 bases, leaving 19 bases between them. The CDR3 DNA is TGTGCCAGCAGTCCCCGTGGGGCCCGGGGAAATGGCTACACCTTC. Translated, it gives CASSPRGARGNGYTF.

This rearrangement joins TRBV5-4 to TRBJ1-2, with TRBD1 as a possible D gene (6 bases). Germline CDR1 SGHNT, CDR2 YYREEE (reference sequence). The CDR3 sequence is 15 residues long. V was cut by 0 bases and J by 3 bases, with 12 bases left in between. The CDR3 coding sequence is TGTGCCAGCAGCTTGGGCGGGGGCAGGGACTATGGCTACACCTTC. Protein product: CASSLGGGRDYGYTF.

The CDR3 is CASTRKGSQPQHF. The CDR3 region has the DNA TGTGCCAGTACAAGAAAGGGCAGTCAGCCCCAGCATTTT. The rearrangement joins TRBV19 to TRBJ1-5; D not resolved. CDR3 size: 13 residues. In germline, CDR1 is LNHDA, CDR2 SQIVND (reference sequence). V was cut by 7 bases and J by 6 bases, with 13 bases left in between.

The chain has TRBV30 and TRBJ1-4; 7 bases fit TRBD1. The germline gives CDR1 GTSNPN, CDR2 SVGIG (reference sequence). The CDR3 totals 14 residues. V was clipped by 5 bases and J by 8 bases; unmatched bases: 11. The CDR3 DNA sequence: TGTGCCTGGGATCCGACAGGGAGGGGAGAAAAACTGTTTTTT. Amino acids: CAWDPTGRGEKLFF.

This clone appeared once. The rearrangement links TRBV4-2 to TRBJ2-1; tentative D call: TRBD2 (6 bases). V was cut by 1 base and J by 7 bases, with 20 bases left in between. The CDR3 extends over 17 amino acids. Germline V gene data show CDR1 as LGHNA and CDR2 as YNFKEQ. In DNA form, the CDR3 reads TGTGCCAGCAGCCAAGGGGAGGAAGGACTGATTGGTAATGAGCAGTTCTTC. Translated: CASSQGEEGLIGNEQFF.

The chain combines TRBV28 with TRBJ1-2; D call uncertain. The V and J ends lost 3 bases and 8 bases respectively, with 19 bases between them. The V gene's germline CDR1 is MDHEN and CDR2 SYDVKM. The CDR3 contains 15 residues. CDR3 region: CASSLPGLSTSGYTF. CDR3 sequence (DNA): TGTGCCAGCAGTTTGCCGGGGTTATCAACCTCGGGCTACACCTTC.

The chain couples TRBV5-1 to TRBJ1-4; TRBD1 matches at 9 bases. The V gene's germline CDR1 is SGHRS and CDR2 YFSETQ. This CDR3 has 14 residues. The ends lost 4 bases at V and 8 bases at J; junction bases unmatched: 6. The CDR3 sequence: CASSEGTGREKLFF. DNA for the CDR3: TGCGCCAGCAGCGAGGGGACAGGGAGGGAAAAACTGTTTTTT.

The chain joins TRBV10-3 to TRBJ2-1; 9 nucleotides line up with TRBD2. This CDR3 region has 15 residues. V lost 3 bases to trimming and J lost 6 bases; unmatched junction nucleotides: 6. Germline V gene sequence: CDR1 ENHRY, CDR2 SYGVKD. DNA of the CDR3: TGTGCCATCAGTGAAACTGCGGGGGGGCCCAATGAGCAGTTCTTC. It is translated as CAISETAGGPNEQFF.

The genes are TRBV5-1 and TRBJ1-6; 7 positions agree with TRBD1. This CDR3 has 18 amino acids. With 1 base clipped from V and 6 bases from J, the junction kept 13 bases outside the gene matches. Germline CDR1 reads SGHRS; CDR2 reads YFSETQ. CDR3 residues: CASSLMAAGGKGNSPLHF. CDR3 nucleotide sequence: TGCGCCAGCAGCTTGATGGCCGCAGGGGGTAAGGGTAATTCACCCCTCCACTTT.

This chain's CDR3 is CASSLGQVNTEAFF. The CDR3, as DNA: TGTGCCAGCAGCTTGGGACAGGTGAACACTGAAGCTTTCTTT. J is TRBJ1-1 and V is TRBV11-2; 8 positions match TRBD1. The germline V gene encodes CDR1 SGHAT and CDR2 FQNNGV. CDR3 length: 14 residues. Unmatched junction bases numbered 0, after V lost 3 bases and J lost 0 bases.

The chain links TRBV7-3 to TRBJ2-3, with a tentative D call TRBD1 (5 bases). This CDR3 comprises 15 residues. V lost 2 bases and J lost 3, with 12 bases in between. Per germline, CDR1 SGHTA and CDR2 FQGTGA. As DNA, the CDR3 is TGTGCCAGCAGCTTAGATACAGGAGCGACAGATACGCAGTATTTT. Residues: CASSLDTGATDTQYF.

The rearrangement links TRBV13 to TRBJ1-2; D is undetermined. V lost 7 bases to trimming and J lost 4 bases, with 28 bases between them. The CDR3 is made up of 18 amino acids. CDR1 and CDR2 from the germline V gene are PRHDT and FYEKMQ (reference sequence). Here the CDR3 DNA reads TGTGCCAGCAAAAGCCCGCGTCGCGAGGCCGAGGTTCCCTATGGCTACACCTTC. This translates into CASKSPRREAEVPYGYTF.

The chain is built from TRBV13 and TRBJ2-5; the D is unclear. Trimming pared 2 bases from V and 3 bases from J, leaving 10 bases between. The V gene's germline CDR1 is PRHDT and CDR2 FYEKMQ (reference sequence). This CDR3 has 14 amino acids. The CDR3 reads CASSLWRKEETQYF. In DNA, the CDR3 is TGTGCCAGCAGCTTATGGCGTAAGGAAGAGACCCAGTACTTC.

The genes are TRBV7-9 and TRBJ2-1; D gene ambiguous. CDR3 size: 16 residues. Between the trimmed V and J ends, which lost 7 bases and 7 bases, there was a span of 23 bases. In germline, CDR1 is SEHNR, CDR2 FQNEAQ (reference sequence). CDR3 nucleotide sequence: TGTGCCAGCACTGCCGCGGAATGGCCCTCCGGGAATGAGCAGTTCTTC. Encoded protein: CASTAAEWPSGNEQFF.

The chain links TRBV5-5 to TRBJ1-4, with D possibly TRBD1 on 6 matching bases. The ends were cut back, 2 bases at V and 0 bases at J, with 14 bases in the middle. Per the germline V gene, CDR1 is SGHKS and CDR2 is YYEKEE (reference sequence). This CDR3 has 17 residues. The DNA for the CDR3 is TGTGCCAGCAGCTTTAGGGTAGGGGGATCAACTAATGAAAAACTGTTTTTT. This encodes CASSFRVGGSTNEKLFF.

The J gene is TRBJ2-7, the V gene TRBV2; 8 bases agree with TRBD1. The CDR3 spans 14 residues. With V trimmed by 4 bases and J by 0 bases, 2 bases remained unmatched. CDR1 is SNHLY, CDR2 FYNNEI, per germline. In nucleotides, the CDR3 is TGTGCCAGCAGTGGGGACAGGAGCTCCTACGAGCAGTACTTC. Translation gives CASSGDRSSYEQYF.

V and J are TRBV6-4 and TRBJ1-2; 7 positions agree with TRBD1. With V trimmed by 6 bases and J by 0 bases, 13 bases remained unmatched. This CDR3 is built from 17 residues. CDR1 is MRHNA and CDR2 is SNTAGT in the germline V gene. The CDR3 DNA follows: TGTGCCAGCAGCTCACCGGGACAGAGGAGGACTAACTATGGCTACACCTTC. Translated, it gives CASSSPGQRRTNYGYTF.

A single count supports this clone. The V call is TRBV7-8, the J call TRBJ2-1; 8 bases agree with TRBD1. Losses at the gene ends were 3 bases for V and 8 bases for J; bases not matched to a gene: 9. CDR3 length: 15 amino acids. CDR1 SGHVS and CDR2 FQNEAQ come from the germline V gene. The chain's CDR3 is CASSFQGARYHEQFF. CDR3 sequence (DNA): TGTGCCAGCAGCTTTCAGGGGGCCAGGTATCATGAGCAGTTCTTC.

V is TRBV6-5 and J is TRBJ1-1; no reliable D call. V lost 4 bases and J lost 0, with 9 bases in between. The CDR3 has 14 amino acids. The V gene's germline CDR1 is MNHEY and CDR2 SVGAGI. CDR3 sequence: CASSSSDMNTEAFF. CDR3 coding DNA: TGTGCCAGCAGTTCTTCTGACATGAACACTGAAGCTTTCTTT.